This T cell receptor beta chain came from a study of monozygotic twins with inflammatory bowel disease. Eight separate reactions for every sample produced the cDNA. Each UMI, carrying a 6-nucleotide sample barcode, came from template switching. TCRdb reanalyzed the 5' RACE reads and collapses them to one entry per CDR3 protein, without DNA. This repertoire comprises about 170,000 distinct CDR3 sequences; its ten largest clones make up roughly 3%. Concerning this clonotype: As yet, its antigen is unknown.

Points from the study as a whole: Immunosuppressive treatment differences may have increased patient repertoire variability. On the inverse Simpson index, IBD patients scored lower for TCRbeta diversity than healthy co-twins.

From germline, CDR1 is ENHRY and CDR2 SYGVKD. The CDR3 spans 16 residues. The chain carries TRBV10-3 and TRBJ2-7; the TCRdb call, TRBD2, lacks DNA for checking. This sequence originates from a human donor with ulcerative colitis or Crohn's disease, or a healthy co-twin of an affected twin (not recorded which). The sequenced sample consisted of blood. CDR3 amino acids: CAISEKELAGSYEQYF.